The T cell receptor beta chain under discussion was sequenced for a study of blood T cell repertoires in COVID-19. This clone was seen a single time. TCRdb's copy holds only in-frame clones and misses some; the assay was immunoSEQ multiplex PCR. The sample records some 270,000 clones, 85% to 90% being singletons. J was trimmed by 5 bases and V by 4 bases; bases with no gene match: 10. The length of the CDR3 is 15 residues. CDR1 is MDHEN and CDR2 is SYDVKM in the germline V gene. This TCR derives from a woman aged 25 to 39 with acute COVID-19. Input material: PBMCs or T cells enriched from blood (not recorded which). J is TRBJ2-7 and V is TRBV28; TRBD2 matches 8 bases. Written as DNA, the CDR3 is TGTGCCAGCAGTTCCGGACTAGCCCTATCTAACGAGCAGTACTTC. It specifies CASSSGLALSNEQYF.